The 5 T cell receptor beta chains presented below share a single source sample, sequenced in a study of T cells in Graves' hyperthyroidism and ophthalmopathy. Researchers amplified the TCR beta CDR3 regions from RNA transcripts. TCR CDR3 underwent first-round RT-PCR with the HTBI primer set. TCRdb reprocessed the multiplex PCR reads with MiXCR, giving one entry per CDR3 protein. Of fewer than 350,000 distinct CDR3 sequences listed, roughly 21% were seen once; the top ten hold less than 65%. The sample consisted of blood. The source of these receptors is a woman aged 50 to 60 with Graves' hyperthyroidism.

The chain has TRBV20-1 and TRBJ2-7; 7 nucleotides align to TRBD1. J lost 4 bases, V lost 3 bases, and 6 bases had no gene match. The length of the CDR3 is 13 residues. Germline CDR1 is DFQATT and CDR2 is SNEGSKA (reference sequence). The CDR3 DNA sequence: TGCAGTGCTAGGAGTGGCAGGGGGTACGAGCAGTACTTC. Amino acid sequence: CSARSGRGYEQYF.

About this clonotype: This may be a read error, as it is one base from a much larger clone. The gene calls are TRBV3-1 and TRBJ1-1; possible D gene TRBD1, 5 bases. Germline values: CDR1 LGHDT, CDR2 YNNKEL (reference sequence). This CDR3 contains 16 residues. V lost 7 bases and J lost 4, with 22 bases in between. This chain's CDR3 is CASKPRDPGRATEAFF. The CDR3 region has the DNA TGTGCCAGCAAGCCAAGGGATCCAGGGCGGGCCACTGAAGCTTTCTTT.

The chain joins TRBV28 to TRBJ1-1; perhaps TRBD1 as D (5 bases). Per germline, CDR1 MDHEN and CDR2 SYDVKM. Trimming left V 5 bases short and J 9 bases short, with 13 bases between. The CDR3 has 12 residues. This chain's CDR3 is CASSPGTVKAFF. CDR3 nucleotides: TGTGCCAGCAGTCCGGGGACGGTCAAAGCTTTCTTT.

This chain joins TRBV6-2 or TRBV6-3 and TRBJ2-1, with D tentatively TRBD1 (5 bases). The CDR3 contains 16 residues. The germline V gene has CDR1 MNHEY and CDR2 SVGEGT. V dropped 5 bases and J dropped 0 bases, with 14 bases sitting between them. Written as DNA, the CDR3 is TGTGCCAGCAGTGCCGGACCTGACAGCTCCTACAATGAGCAGTTCTTC. It encodes CASSAGPDSSYNEQFF.

The V and J genes are TRBV5-1 and TRBJ2-3, with D tentatively TRBD1 (5 bases). The CDR3 has 14 residues. Trimming stripped 4 bases from V and 3 bases from J, with 12 bases between. Germline-derived CDR1 and CDR2 are SGHRS and YFSETQ. The CDR3 is CASSPPPGTDTQYF. The CDR3, as DNA: TGCGCCAGCAGCCCCCCCCCAGGGACAGATACGCAGTATTTT.